A single sample gave rise to the 6 T cell receptor beta chains below, sequenced in a study of cytomegalovirus exposure and HLA in healthy donors. The PCR had 60 Vbeta and 13 Jbeta primers. The method was immunoSEQ multiplex PCR; TCRdb's version includes in-frame clones alone and lacks a portion of them. The table lists roughly 55,000 clones. The sequencing sample was made of PBMCs. The origin of the receptors is a middle-aged man in good health and CMV-seropositive.

The rearrangement uses TRBV4-1 and TRBJ2-2; 8 bases match TRBD1. The V and J ends lost 2 bases and 1 base, in that order; junction bases with no gene match: 3. The CDR3 is made up of 16 amino acids. The germline V gene has CDR1 MGHRA and CDR2 YSYEKL. The CDR3 DNA is TGCGCCAGCAGCCAAAGGGGACAGGTGAACACCGGGGAGCTGTTTTTT. This translates into CASSQRGQVNTGELFF.

The chain uses TRBV7-2 and TRBJ2-1, with 8 bases matching TRBD2. This CDR3 has 15 residues. Germline V lookup: CDR1 SGHTA, CDR2 FQGNSA. With 0 bases clipped from V and 4 bases from J, the junction kept 2 bases outside the gene matches. DNA for the CDR3: TGTGCCAGCAGCTTAGCCCGGGGGGGGTACAATGAGCAGTTCTTC. Protein product: CASSLARGGYNEQFF. The whole variable domain, remainder taken from reference TRBV7-2 and TRBJ2-1, is GAGVSQSPSNKVTEKGKDVELRCDPISGHTALYWYRQSLGQGLEFLIYFQGNSAPDKSGLPSDRFSAERTGGSVSTLTIQRTQQEDSAVYLCASSLARGGYNEQFFGPGTRLTVL.

This rearrangement joins TRBV27 to TRBJ2-1; TRBD2 agrees at 10 bases. Germline loops: CDR1 MNHEY, CDR2 SMNVEV (reference sequence). This CDR3 region has 14 residues. The trim removed 4 bases at V and 3 bases at J, leaving 0 bases unmatched. CDR3 protein: CASSSSGSYNEQFF. The CDR3 DNA follows: TGTGCCAGCAGTTCTAGCGGGAGCTACAATGAGCAGTTCTTC.

The gene calls are TRBV28 and TRBJ2-7, with D maybe TRBD2 (6 bases). This CDR3 has 15 residues. The germline V gene encodes CDR1 MDHEN and CDR2 SYDVKM. V gave up 4 bases and J gave up 6 bases, with 19 bases separating them. Here the CDR3 reads CASSYPGLPGSEQYF. The CDR3 DNA follows: TGTGCCAGCAGTTACCCGGGACTCCCCGGGAGCGAGCAGTACTTC.

The V and J genes are TRBV7-2 and TRBJ1-1; D is undetermined. V lost 1 base, J lost 4 bases, and 7 bases lay in between. In germline, CDR1 is SGHTA, CDR2 FQGNSA. This CDR3 spans 13 amino acids. The CDR3 DNA sequence: TGTGCCAGCAGCTTAGACGGGAGCACTGAAGCTTTCTTT. Amino acid sequence: CASSLDGSTEAFF.

The chain couples TRBV6-1 to TRBJ1-4; 7 nucleotides agree with TRBD1. V shed 4 bases and J 6 bases; nucleotides not matched to a gene: 5. The CDR3 runs 14 residues. Germline CDR1 reads MNHNS; CDR2 reads SASEGT. CDR3 in amino acids: CASSADRADEKLFF. The CDR3 coding sequence is TGTGCCAGCAGTGCAGACAGGGCGGATGAAAAACTGTTTTTT.